The 3 T cell receptor beta chains presented below share a single source sample, sequenced in a study of human T cells and chemical hapten exposure. Time point noted: patch test 3, about 24 weeks after DPC sensitization. Regarding treatment: therapeutic diphenylcyclopropenone sensitization with weekly scalp DPC. TCRdb analysed the RACE reads with MiXCR anew, one entry per CDR3 protein. Of about 200,000 distinct CDR3 sequences in the sample, 24% are singletons; the top ten hold about 2.3%. The sample here was whole blood, taken in connection with sensitization to the hapten diphenylcyclopropenone (DPC). The origin of the receptors is a middle-aged woman with alopecia areata. Some clones in this sample may be carry-over from other donors' samples.

The chain is built from TRBV7-2 and TRBJ1-5; D gene ambiguous. The CDR3 has 13 residues. Germline V CDR1 and CDR2: SGHTA, FQGNSA. Trimming took 5 bases from V and 7 from J, leaving 12 bases between them. Here the CDR3 DNA reads TGTGCCAGCAGCCCCCGGTCCGCCCAGCCCCAGCATTTT. This gives the protein CASSPRSAQPQHF.

The chain recombines TRBV14 with TRBJ2-4, with 7 bases identical to TRBD1. The CDR3 sequence is 12 residues long. Germline assignment: CDR1 SGHDN and CDR2 FVKESK. V shed 4 bases and J 9 bases; nucleotides not matched to a gene: 3. CDR3 sequence: CASSRGQSIQYF. For the CDR3, the DNA is TGTGCCAGCAGCCGGGGACAGAGCATTCAGTACTTC.

This clonotype was seen at least ten times. The chain is built from TRBV7-2 and TRBJ2-3; 8 bases match TRBD2. This CDR3 spans 14 amino acids. The germline V gene has CDR1 SGHTA and CDR2 FQGNSA. V trimming: 5 bases; J trimming: 4 bases; junction bases outside the gene matches: 5. The CDR3 here is CASSPGLASDTQYF. The CDR3 DNA is TGTGCCAGCAGCCCAGGACTAGCCTCAGATACGCAGTATTTT.